The table lists the clone carrying this TCR beta chain with many counts. Its target is unknown. These data originate in a study of T-cell reconstitution after alpha-beta-depleted transplantation in children. Study results and caveats: The authors attributed T-cell counts and diversity one year after transplant mostly to newly produced T cells. Surviving recipient T cells and thymic progenitors accounted for the high day-60 TCRbeta diversity observed in some patients.

Unique molecular identifiers featured in how the TCRbeta library was prepared. TCRdb reanalysed the PCR reads using MiXCR and keeps one entry per CDR3 protein. This sample has approximately 110,000 distinct CDR3 sequences, with more than 20% found just once. The junction had 4 bases not matched to a gene; V was cut back by 6 bases and J by 1 base. The CDR3 runs 15 residues. The germline CDR1 and CDR2 sequences are SGHAT and FQNNGV. J is TRBJ2-2 and V is TRBV11-2, with 8 bases aligning to TRBD2. The sample here was PBMCs, mostly from graft donor cells, taken 180 days after TCRalphabeta/CD19-depleted stem cell transplant. The receptor comes from a male patient between 2 and 15 years old who had a stem cell transplant for chronic granulomatous disease, so the T cells may come from the graft donor. CDR3 amino acids: CASRIAGKNTGELFF. CDR3 coding DNA: TGTGCCAGCAGGATAGCGGGAAAGAACACCGGGGAGCTGTTTTTT.